What follows describes a single T cell receptor beta chain. The data originate from a study of blood T cell repertoires in COVID-19. Two negative PCRs, clearance, or symptom resolution characterized the recovered Cohort 3 donors. TCRdb's table, derived via immunoSEQ multiplex PCR, lists solely in-frame clones and lacks some. The data contain 300,000 or so clones, 75% to 95% of them seen just once; the ten biggest clones take up roughly 1.1%. The CDR3 spans 17 residues. Germline V gives CDR1 MGHRA, CDR2 YSYEKL. V was pared by 0 bases and J by 3 bases, with 8 bases of the junction left unmatched. The receptor comes from a woman aged 25 to 39 who had recovered from COVID-19. Sequencing was done on a sample of PBMCs or T cells enriched from blood (not recorded which). This chain joins TRBV4-1 and TRBJ2-1; 7 nucleotides match TRBD1. This CDR3 reads CASSQDRGQHYYNEQFF. The CDR3 bases are TGCGCCAGCAGCCAAGATCGGGGACAGCACTACTACAATGAGCAGTTCTTC.